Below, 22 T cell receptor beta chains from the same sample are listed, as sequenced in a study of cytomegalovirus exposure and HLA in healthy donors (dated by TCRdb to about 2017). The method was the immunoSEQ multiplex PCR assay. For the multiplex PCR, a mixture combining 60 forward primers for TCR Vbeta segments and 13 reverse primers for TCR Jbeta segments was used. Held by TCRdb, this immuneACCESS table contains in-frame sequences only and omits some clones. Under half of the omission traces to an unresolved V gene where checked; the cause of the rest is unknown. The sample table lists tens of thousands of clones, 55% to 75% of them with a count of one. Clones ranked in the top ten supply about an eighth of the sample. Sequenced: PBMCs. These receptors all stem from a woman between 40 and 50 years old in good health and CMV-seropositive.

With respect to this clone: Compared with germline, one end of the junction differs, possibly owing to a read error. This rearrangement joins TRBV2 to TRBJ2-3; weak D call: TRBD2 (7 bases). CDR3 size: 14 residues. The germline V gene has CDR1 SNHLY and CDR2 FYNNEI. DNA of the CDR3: TGTGCCAGCTGTGAGGGGGGGGAGTTGGTTACGCAGTATTTT. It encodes CASCEGGELVTQYF.

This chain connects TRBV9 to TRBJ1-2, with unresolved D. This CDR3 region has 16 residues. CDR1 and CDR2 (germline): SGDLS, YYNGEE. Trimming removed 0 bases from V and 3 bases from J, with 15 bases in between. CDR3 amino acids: CASSVVSELSHYGYTF. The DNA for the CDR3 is TGTGCCAGCAGCGTAGTGTCCGAGTTGTCTCACTATGGCTACACCTTC. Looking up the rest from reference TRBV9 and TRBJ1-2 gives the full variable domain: DSGVTQTPKHLITATGQRVTLRCSPRSGDLSVYWYQQSLDQGLQFLIQYYNGEERAKGNILERFSAQQFPDLHSELNLSSLELGDSALYFCASSVVSELSHYGYTFGSGTRLTVV.

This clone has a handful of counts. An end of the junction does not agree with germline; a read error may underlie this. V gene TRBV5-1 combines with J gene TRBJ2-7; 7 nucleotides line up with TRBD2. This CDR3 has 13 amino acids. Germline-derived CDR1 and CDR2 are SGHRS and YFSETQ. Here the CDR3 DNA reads TGCGCCAGCAGCCTAGCCCGGGAGGCAGAGGCAACCTTC. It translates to CASSLAREAEATF.

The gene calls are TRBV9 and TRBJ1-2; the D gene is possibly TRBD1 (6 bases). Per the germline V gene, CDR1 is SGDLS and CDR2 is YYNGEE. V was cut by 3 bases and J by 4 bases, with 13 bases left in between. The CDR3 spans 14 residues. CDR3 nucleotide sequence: TGTGCCAGCAGCGCCATGACAGGTGCCTATGGCTACACCTTC. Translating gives CASSAMTGAYGYTF.

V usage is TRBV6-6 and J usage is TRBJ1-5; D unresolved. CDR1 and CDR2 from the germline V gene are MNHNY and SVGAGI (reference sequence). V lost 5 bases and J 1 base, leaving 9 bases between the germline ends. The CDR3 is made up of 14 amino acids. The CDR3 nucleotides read TGTGCCAGCAGTACGGAGAGGAGCAATCAGCCCCAGCATTTT. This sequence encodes CASSTERSNQPQHF.

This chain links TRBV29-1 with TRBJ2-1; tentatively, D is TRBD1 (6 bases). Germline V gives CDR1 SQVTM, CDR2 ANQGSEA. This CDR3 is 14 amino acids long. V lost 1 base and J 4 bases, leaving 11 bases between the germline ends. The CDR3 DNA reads TGCAGCGTTGAAGGGGGCGGACAGTACAATGAGCAGTTCTTC. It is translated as CSVEGGGQYNEQFF.

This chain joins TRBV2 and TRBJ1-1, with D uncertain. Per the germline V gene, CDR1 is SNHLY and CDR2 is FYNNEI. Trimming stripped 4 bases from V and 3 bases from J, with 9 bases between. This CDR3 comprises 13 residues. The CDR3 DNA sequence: TGTGCCAGCAGTGTCGGGGTGGACACTGAAGCTTTCTTT. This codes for CASSVGVDTEAFF.

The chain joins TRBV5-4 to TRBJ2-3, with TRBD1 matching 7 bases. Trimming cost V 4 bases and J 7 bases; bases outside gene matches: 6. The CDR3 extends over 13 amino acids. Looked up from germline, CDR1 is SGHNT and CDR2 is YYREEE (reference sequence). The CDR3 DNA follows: TGTGCCAGCAGCCCGCACAGGGGCCATACGCAGTATTTT. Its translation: CASSPHRGHTQYF.

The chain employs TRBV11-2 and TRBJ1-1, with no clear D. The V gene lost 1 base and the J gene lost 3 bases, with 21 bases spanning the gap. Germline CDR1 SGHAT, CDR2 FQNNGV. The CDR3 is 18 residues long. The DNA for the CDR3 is TGTGCCAGCAGCTTAGTAGGGAGGGTGGGGTGGGAGTACACTGAAGCTTTCTTT. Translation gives CASSLVGRVGWEYTEAFF.

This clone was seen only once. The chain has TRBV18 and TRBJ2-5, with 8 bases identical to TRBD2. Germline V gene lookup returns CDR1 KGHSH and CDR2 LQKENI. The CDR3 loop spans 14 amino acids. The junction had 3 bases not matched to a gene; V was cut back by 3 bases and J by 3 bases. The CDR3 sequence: CASSPGLGEETQYF. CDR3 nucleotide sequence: TGTGCCAGCTCACCGGGACTAGGTGAAGAGACCCAGTACTTC.

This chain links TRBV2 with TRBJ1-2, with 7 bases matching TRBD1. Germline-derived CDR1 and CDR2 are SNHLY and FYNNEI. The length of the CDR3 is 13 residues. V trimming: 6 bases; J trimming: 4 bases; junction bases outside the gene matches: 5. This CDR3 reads CASREQGTYGYTF. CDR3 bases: TGTGCCAGCAGGGAACAGGGGACCTATGGCTACACCTTC.

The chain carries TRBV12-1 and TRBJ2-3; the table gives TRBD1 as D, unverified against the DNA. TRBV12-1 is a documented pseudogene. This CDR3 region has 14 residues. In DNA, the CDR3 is TGTGCCAGCCACAGGGGGGGGGATACAGATACGCAGTATTTT. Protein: CASHRGGDTDTQYF.

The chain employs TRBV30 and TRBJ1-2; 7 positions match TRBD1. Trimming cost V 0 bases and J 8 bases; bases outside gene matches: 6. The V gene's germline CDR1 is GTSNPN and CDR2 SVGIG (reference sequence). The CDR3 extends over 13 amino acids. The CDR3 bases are TGTGCCTGGAGTGTAGCGACAGGGTTAGGCTACACCTTC. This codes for CAWSVATGLGYTF.

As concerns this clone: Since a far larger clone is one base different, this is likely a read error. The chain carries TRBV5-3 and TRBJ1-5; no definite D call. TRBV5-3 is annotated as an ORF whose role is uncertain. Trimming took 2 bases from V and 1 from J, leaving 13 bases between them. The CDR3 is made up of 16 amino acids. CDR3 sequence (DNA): TGTGCCAGAAGCTTTGGTACGGGTCTGAGCAATCAGCCCCAGCATTTT. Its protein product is CARSFGTGLSNQPQHF.

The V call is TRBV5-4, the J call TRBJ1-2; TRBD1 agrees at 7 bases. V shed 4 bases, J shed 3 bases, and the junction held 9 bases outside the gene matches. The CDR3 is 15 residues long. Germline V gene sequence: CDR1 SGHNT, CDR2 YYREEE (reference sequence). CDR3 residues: CASSTPTGADYGYTF. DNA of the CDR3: TGTGCCAGCAGCACCCCTACAGGGGCGGACTATGGCTACACCTTC.

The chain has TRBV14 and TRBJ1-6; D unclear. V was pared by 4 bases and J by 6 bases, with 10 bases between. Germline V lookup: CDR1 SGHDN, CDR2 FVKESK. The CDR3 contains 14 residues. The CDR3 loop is CASSLLISNSPLHF. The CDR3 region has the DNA TGTGCCAGCAGCCTTTTAATTTCTAATTCACCCCTCCACTTT.

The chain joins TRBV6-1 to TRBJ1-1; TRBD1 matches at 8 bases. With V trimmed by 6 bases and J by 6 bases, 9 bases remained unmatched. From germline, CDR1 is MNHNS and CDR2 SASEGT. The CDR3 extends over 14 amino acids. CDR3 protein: CASSANRGIAEAFF. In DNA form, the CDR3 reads TGTGCCAGCAGCGCTAACAGGGGGATCGCTGAAGCTTTCTTT.

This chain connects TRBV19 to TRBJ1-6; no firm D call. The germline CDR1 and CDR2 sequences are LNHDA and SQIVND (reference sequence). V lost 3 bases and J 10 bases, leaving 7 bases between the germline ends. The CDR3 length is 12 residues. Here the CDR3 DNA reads TGTGCCAGTAGTATTAGTCGATCACCCCTCCACTTT. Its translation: CASSISRSPLHF. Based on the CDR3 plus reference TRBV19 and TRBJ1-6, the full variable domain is DGGITQSPKYLFRKEGQNVTLSCEQNLNHDAMYWYRQDPGQGLRLIYYSQIVNDFQKGDIAEGYSVSREKKESFPLTVTSAQKNPTAFYLCASSISRSPLHFGNGTRLTVT.

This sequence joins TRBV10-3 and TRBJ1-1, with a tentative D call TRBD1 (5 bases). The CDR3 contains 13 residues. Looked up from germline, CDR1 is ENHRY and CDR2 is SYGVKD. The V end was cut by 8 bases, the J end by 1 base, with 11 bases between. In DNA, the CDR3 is TGTGCCATCCGAAAAGGGGAGAACACTGAAGCTTTCTTT. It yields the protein CAIRKGENTEAFF.

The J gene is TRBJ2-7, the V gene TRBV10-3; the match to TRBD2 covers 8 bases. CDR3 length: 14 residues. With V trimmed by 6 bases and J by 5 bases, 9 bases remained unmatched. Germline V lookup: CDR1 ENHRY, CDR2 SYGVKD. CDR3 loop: CAIRSAGGDHEQYF. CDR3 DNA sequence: TGTGCCATCAGAAGTGCCGGGGGGGACCACGAGCAGTACTTC.

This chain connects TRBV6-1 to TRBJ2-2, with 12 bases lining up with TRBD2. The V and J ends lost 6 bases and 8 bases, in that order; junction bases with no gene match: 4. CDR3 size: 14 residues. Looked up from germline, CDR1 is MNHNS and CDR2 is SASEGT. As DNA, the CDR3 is TGTGCCAGCAGGCTACTAGCGGGGGGTGGGGAGCTGTTTTTT. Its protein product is CASRLLAGGGELFF.

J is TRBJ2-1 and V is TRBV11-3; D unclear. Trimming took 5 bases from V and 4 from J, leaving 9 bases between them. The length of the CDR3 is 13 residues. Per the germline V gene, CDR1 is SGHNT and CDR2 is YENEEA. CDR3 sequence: CASSLARYNEQFF. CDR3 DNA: TGTGCCAGCAGCCTTGCCCGGTACAATGAGCAGTTCTTC.